This T cell receptor beta chain appears in the sequencing data of a study of OX40 agonist ivuxolimab in advanced cancers. Across the whole study: Dosing consisted of intravenous ivuxolimab at 0.01 to 10 mg/kg every 2 weeks. 30% to 40% of patients had received prior checkpoint inhibitor therapy. Points from the study as a whole: Averaging showed that CD8+ T cells had more expanded clones than CD4+ did.

There are a few counts of this clone. Its antigen is unknown. Sequencing was performed with immunoSEQ multiplex PCR; in TCRdb, only in-frame clones are kept and a portion is missing. This sample has 2,500 to 3,500 clones; just under 80% occur once, and the top ten carry roughly 20%. The material was CD4+ or CD8+ T cells sorted from blood, obtained in a trial of the OX40 agonist ivuxolimab. This sequence was found in an adult with an advanced solid tumor such as melanoma, head and neck, liver or kidney cancer.

CDR3: CASSLYPGTGPYNEQFF. For the CDR3, the DNA is TGTGCCAGCTCACTATACCCAGGGACAGGGCCCTACAATGAGCAGTTCTTC. This chain links TRBV18 with TRBJ2-1; TRBD1 matches at 9 bases. Germline CDR1 is KGHSH and CDR2 is LQKENI. The CDR3 has 17 amino acids. Germline trimming cut 4 bases from V and 2 bases from J; bases unmatched to any gene: 9.